This TCR beta chain originates from a study of T cell changes during pregnancy in multiple sclerosis. Sequencing was performed with immunoSEQ multiplex PCR; in TCRdb, only in-frame clones are kept and a portion is missing. Among 55,000 to 80,000 clones, roughly 90% were seen once, and the ten largest hold 9% to 9.5%. The CDR3 sequence is 15 residues long. V gave up 4 bases and J gave up 5 bases; unmatched junction bases: 8. Looked up from germline, CDR1 is GTSNPN and CDR2 is SVGIG (reference sequence). Sequencing was performed on peripheral blood, taken after pregnancy. The chain has TRBV30 and TRBJ1-6; 7 nucleotides align to TRBD1. The receptor was isolated from a female donor in good health, enrolled as a control in a pregnancy study. The CDR3 loop reads CAWTAEGADNSPLHF. As DNA, the CDR3 is TGTGCCTGGACCGCCGAGGGGGCGGATAATTCACCCCTCCACTTT. The full variable domain, completed using reference TRBV30 and TRBJ1-6, is SQTIHQWPATLVQPVGSPLSLECTVEGTSNPNLYWYRQAAGRGLQLLFYSVGIGQISSEVPQNLSASRPQDRQFILSSKKLLLSDSGFYLCAWTAEGADNSPLHFGNGTRLTVT.